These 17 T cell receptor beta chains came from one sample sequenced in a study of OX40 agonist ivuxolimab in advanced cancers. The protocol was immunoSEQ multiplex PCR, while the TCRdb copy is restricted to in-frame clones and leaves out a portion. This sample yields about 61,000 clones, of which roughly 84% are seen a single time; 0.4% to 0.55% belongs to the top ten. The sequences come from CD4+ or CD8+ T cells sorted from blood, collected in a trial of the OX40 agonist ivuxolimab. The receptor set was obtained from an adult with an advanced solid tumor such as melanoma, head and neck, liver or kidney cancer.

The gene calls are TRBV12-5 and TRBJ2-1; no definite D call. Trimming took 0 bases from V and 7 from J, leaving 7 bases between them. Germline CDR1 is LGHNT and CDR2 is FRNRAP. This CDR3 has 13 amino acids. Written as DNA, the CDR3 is TGTGCTAGTGGTTTGGTGCCTTCTAATGAGCAGTTCTTC. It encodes CASGLVPSNEQFF.

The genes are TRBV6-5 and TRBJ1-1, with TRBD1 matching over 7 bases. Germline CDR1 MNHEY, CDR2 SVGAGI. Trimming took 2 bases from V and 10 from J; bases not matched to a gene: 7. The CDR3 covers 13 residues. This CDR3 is CASSYPQTGRAFF. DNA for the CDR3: TGTGCCAGCAGTTACCCTCAGACAGGGCGAGCTTTCTTT.

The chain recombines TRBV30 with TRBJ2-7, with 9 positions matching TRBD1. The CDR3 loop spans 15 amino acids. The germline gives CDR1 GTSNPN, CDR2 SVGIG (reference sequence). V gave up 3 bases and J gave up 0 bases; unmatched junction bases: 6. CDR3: CAWRPPGQGSYEQYF. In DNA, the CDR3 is TGTGCCTGGAGACCCCCGGGACAGGGCTCCTACGAGCAGTACTTC.

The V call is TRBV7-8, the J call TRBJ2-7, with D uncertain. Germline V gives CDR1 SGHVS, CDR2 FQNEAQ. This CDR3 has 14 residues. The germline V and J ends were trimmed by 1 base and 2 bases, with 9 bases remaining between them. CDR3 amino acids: CASSLGRFTYEQYF. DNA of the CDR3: TGTGCCAGCAGCTTAGGCAGGTTTACCTACGAGCAGTACTTC.

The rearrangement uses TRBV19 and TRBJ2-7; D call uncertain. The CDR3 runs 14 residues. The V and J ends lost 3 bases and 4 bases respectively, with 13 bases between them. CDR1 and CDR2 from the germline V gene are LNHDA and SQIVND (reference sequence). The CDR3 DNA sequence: TGTGCCAGTAGTATTATGGGTGACTCTTACGAGCAGTACTTC. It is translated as CASSIMGDSYEQYF.

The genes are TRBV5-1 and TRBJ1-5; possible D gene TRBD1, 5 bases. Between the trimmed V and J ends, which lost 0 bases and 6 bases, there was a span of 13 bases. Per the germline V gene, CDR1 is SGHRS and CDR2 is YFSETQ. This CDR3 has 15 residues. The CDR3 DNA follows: TGCGCCAGCAGCTTGGAAGGGTCGAGGGGTCAGCCCCAGCATTTT. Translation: CASSLEGSRGQPQHF.

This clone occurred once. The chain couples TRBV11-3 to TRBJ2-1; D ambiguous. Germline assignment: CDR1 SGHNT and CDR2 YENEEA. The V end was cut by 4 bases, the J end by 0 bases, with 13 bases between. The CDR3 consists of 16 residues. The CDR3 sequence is CASSSGLATSYNEQFF. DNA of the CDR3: TGTGCCAGCAGCTCCGGCTTGGCCACCTCCTACAATGAGCAGTTCTTC.

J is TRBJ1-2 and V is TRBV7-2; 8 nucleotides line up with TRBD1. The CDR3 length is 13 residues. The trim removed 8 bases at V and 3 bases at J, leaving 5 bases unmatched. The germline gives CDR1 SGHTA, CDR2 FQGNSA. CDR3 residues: CASRQGLDYGYTF. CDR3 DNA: TGTGCCAGCCGACAGGGGTTGGACTATGGCTACACCTTC.

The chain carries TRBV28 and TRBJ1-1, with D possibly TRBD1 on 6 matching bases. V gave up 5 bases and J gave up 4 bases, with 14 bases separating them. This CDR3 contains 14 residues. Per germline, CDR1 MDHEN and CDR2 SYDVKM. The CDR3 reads CASSPAGEVTEAFF. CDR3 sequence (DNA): TGTGCCAGCAGTCCCGCAGGGGAGGTCACTGAAGCTTTCTTT.

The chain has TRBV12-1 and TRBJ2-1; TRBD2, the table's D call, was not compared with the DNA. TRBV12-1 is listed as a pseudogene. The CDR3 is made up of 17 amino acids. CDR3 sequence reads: CASSLLLAGDLYNEQFF. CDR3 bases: TGTGCCAGCAGCTTACTACTAGCGGGAGACCTCTACAATGAGCAGTTCTTC.

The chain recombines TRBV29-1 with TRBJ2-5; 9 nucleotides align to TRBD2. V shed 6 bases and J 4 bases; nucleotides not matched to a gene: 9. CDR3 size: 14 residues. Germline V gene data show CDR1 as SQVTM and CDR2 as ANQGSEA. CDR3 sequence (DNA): TGCAGCGTGGGGTTGGCGGGAGGGGGAGAGACCCAGTACTTC. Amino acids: CSVGLAGGGETQYF.

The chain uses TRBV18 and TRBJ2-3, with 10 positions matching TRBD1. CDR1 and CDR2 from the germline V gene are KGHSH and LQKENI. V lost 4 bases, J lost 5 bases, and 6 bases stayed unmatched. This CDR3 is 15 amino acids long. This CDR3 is CASSLRTGGGDTQYF. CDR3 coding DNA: TGTGCCAGCTCACTCCGGACAGGGGGAGGAGATACGCAGTATTTT.

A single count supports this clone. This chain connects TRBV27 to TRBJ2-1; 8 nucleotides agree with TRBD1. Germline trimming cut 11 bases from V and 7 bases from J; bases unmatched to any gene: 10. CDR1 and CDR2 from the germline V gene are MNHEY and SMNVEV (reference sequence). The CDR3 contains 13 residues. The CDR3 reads CAVRGLGENEQFF. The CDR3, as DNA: TGTGCCGTCAGGGGGCTCGGGGAGAATGAGCAGTTCTTC.

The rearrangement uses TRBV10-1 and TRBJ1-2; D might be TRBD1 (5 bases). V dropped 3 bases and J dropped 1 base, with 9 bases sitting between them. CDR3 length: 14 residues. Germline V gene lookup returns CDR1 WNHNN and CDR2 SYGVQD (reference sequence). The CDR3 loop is CASSEPGYNYGYTF. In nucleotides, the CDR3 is TGCGCCAGCAGTGAACCAGGGTATAACTATGGCTACACCTTC.

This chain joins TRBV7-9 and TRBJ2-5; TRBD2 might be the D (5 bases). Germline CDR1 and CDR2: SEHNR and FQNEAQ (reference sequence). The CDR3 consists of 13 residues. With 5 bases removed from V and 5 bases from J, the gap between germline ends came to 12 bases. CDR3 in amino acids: CASSGGLVETQYF. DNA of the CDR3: TGTGCCAGCAGCGGCGGGCTTGTCGAGACCCAGTACTTC.

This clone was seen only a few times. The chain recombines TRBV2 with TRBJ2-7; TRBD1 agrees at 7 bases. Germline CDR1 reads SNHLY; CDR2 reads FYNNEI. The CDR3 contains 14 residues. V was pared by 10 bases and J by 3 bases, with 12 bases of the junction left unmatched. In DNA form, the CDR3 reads TGTGCCACCTCGCCCGAGACAGGGCTCTACGAGCAGTACTTC. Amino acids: CATSPETGLYEQYF.

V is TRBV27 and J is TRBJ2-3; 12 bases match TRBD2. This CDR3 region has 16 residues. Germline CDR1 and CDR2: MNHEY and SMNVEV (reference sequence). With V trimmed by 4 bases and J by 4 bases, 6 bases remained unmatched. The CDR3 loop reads CASSSPSSGRADTQYF. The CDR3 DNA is TGTGCCAGCAGTTCCCCCTCTAGCGGGAGGGCAGATACGCAGTATTTT.